One and the same sample provided the 27 T cell receptor beta chains below, sequenced in a study of cytomegalovirus exposure and HLA in healthy donors. This PCR relied on a set of 60 Vbeta primers and 13 Jbeta primers. Produced via immunoSEQ multiplex PCR; TCRdb's table is partial and in-frame only. The sample lists 100,000 to 150,000 clones, approximately 80% occurring once. The specimen was PBMCs. Every receptor here comes from a man over 45 in good health and CMV-seronegative.

This clone was seen a few times. The J gene is TRBJ2-2, the V gene TRBV11-2; the match to TRBD2 covers 8 bases. Germline V CDR1 and CDR2: SGHAT, FQNNGV. After removal of 4 bases from V and 4 bases from J, the junction contained 11 bases not matched to a gene. The CDR3 consists of 17 residues. CDR3 residues: CASSYQTGLVGTGELFF. CDR3 DNA sequence: TGTGCCAGCAGCTACCAGACGGGACTAGTGGGCACCGGGGAGCTGTTTTTT.

V and J are TRBV6-1 and TRBJ1-6, with 7 bases aligning to TRBD1. Germline CDR1 reads MNHNS; CDR2 reads SASEGT. This CDR3 is built from 15 residues. With V trimmed by 4 bases and J by 7 bases, 7 bases remained unmatched. In nucleotides, the CDR3 is TGTGCCAGCAGTGGGAGGACAGGAAAAAATTCACCCCTCCACTTT. Protein sequence: CASSGRTGKNSPLHF.

The J gene is TRBJ1-2, the V gene TRBV25-1; TRBD1 agrees at 9 bases. The V and J ends lost 3 bases and 8 bases, in that order; junction bases with no gene match: 7. This CDR3 region has 14 residues. Germline V gene data show CDR1 as MGHDK and CDR2 as SYGVNS. As DNA, the CDR3 is TGTGCCAGCAGTGAGACAGGGGGATATATAGGCTACACCTTC. It translates to CASSETGGYIGYTF.

The chain recombines TRBV5-5 with TRBJ2-1; 14 positions match TRBD2. CDR3 length: 17 residues. Unmatched junction bases numbered 5, after V lost 4 bases and J lost 2 bases. Germline assignment: CDR1 SGHKS and CDR2 YYEKEE (reference sequence). CDR3 in amino acids: CASSLGLAGGTYNEQFF. CDR3 DNA sequence: TGTGCCAGCAGCCTAGGACTAGCGGGGGGAACCTACAATGAGCAGTTCTTC.

This chain links TRBV27 with TRBJ2-1, with 7 bases that match TRBD2. CDR1 MNHEY and CDR2 SMNVEV come from the germline V gene (reference sequence). The CDR3 has 15 residues. V lost 5 bases, J lost 4 bases, and 8 bases stayed unmatched. CDR3 DNA sequence: TGTGCCAGCAGTCGCCCGCTAGCGGATTACAATGAGCAGTTCTTC. Encoded protein: CASSRPLADYNEQFF.

Concerning this clone itself: One junction end does not reproduce the germline sequence, and a read error may be involved. The V gene is TRBV5-1, the J gene TRBJ1-6; a possible D gene is TRBD1 (5 bases). The CDR3 contains 15 residues. The germline V gene encodes CDR1 SGHRS and CDR2 YFSETQ. The CDR3 spells CASTLDTLWNSPLHF. The CDR3 DNA reads TGCGCCAGCACCTTGGACACGTTGTGGAATTCACCCCTCCACTTT. The full variable domain, its missing parts supplied by reference TRBV5-1 and TRBJ1-6, is KAGVTQTPRYLIKTRGQQVTLSCSPISGHRSVSWYQQTPGQGLQFLFEYFSETQRNKGNFPGRFSGRQFSNSRSEMNVSTLELGDSALYLCASTLDTLWNSPLHFGNGTRLTVT.

The rearrangement links TRBV4-3 to TRBJ2-4; D possibly corresponds to TRBD2 (6 bases). This CDR3 is built from 13 residues. Deletions cut 1 base from V and 7 bases from J, with 8 bases between. CDR1 is LGHNA and CDR2 is YSLEER in the germline V gene. The CDR3 DNA follows: TGCGCCAGCAGCCAAGGGGGGACTAACATTCAGTACTTC. Residues: CASSQGGTNIQYF.

The chain recombines TRBV23-1 with TRBJ2-7, with D possibly being TRBD2 (6 bases). TRBV23-1 is given ORF status, its function remaining uncertain. The CDR3 has 15 residues. V dropped 0 bases and J dropped 5 bases, with 14 bases sitting between them. DNA of the CDR3: TGCGCCAGCAGTCAATCAGAGGAGGAGGGCAACGAGCAGTACTTC. It encodes CASSQSEEEGNEQYF.

Only a few counts were recorded for this clone. This sequence joins TRBV5-1 and TRBJ2-1; a weak D match, TRBD1 (6 bases). The germline V gene has CDR1 SGHRS and CDR2 YFSETQ. Between the trimmed V and J ends, which lost 4 bases and 4 bases, there was a span of 9 bases. This CDR3 contains 13 residues. This CDR3 is CASSQDSYNEQFF. The CDR3 DNA reads TGCGCCAGCAGCCAGGACAGTTACAATGAGCAGTTCTTC.

This clone came up a few times. V is TRBV6-4 and J is TRBJ2-7, with 7 positions matching TRBD1. The CDR3 runs 17 residues. Germline CDR1 MRHNA, CDR2 SNTAGT. Unmatched junction bases numbered 11, after V lost 3 bases and J lost 0 bases. In DNA, the CDR3 is TGTGCCAGCAGTGATCCGCCAGACAGGGCCTACTCCTACGAGCAGTACGTC. Translated: CASSDPPDRAYSYEQYV.

This chain connects TRBV11-2 to TRBJ2-5; D unclear. Germline CDR1 reads SGHAT; CDR2 reads FQNNGV. The CDR3 has 12 amino acids. With 7 bases removed from V and 4 bases from J, the gap between germline ends came to 10 bases. The CDR3 loop is CASTPSPETQYF. The CDR3 DNA is TGTGCCAGCACCCCCTCCCCAGAGACCCAGTACTTC.

About this clone: One end of the junction does not line up with germline, which may come from a read error. This chain connects TRBV18 to TRBJ1-1; possible D gene TRBD1, 5 bases. Looked up from germline, CDR1 is KGHSH and CDR2 is LQKENI. This CDR3 comprises 13 residues. CDR3 DNA: TGTGCCAGCTCCGACAGTCCGAACACTGAAGCTCTCTTT. Residues: CASSDSPNTEALF.

This chain connects TRBV15 to TRBJ2-2, with 7 bases fitting TRBD2. In germline, CDR1 is LNHNV, CDR2 YYDKDF (reference sequence). Trimming removed 0 bases from V and 3 bases from J; junction bases left unmatched: 4. The CDR3 is 16 amino acids. CDR3 nucleotides: TGTGCCACCAGCAGAGACTGGGGAGGGTACACCGGGGAGCTGTTTTTT. As protein: CATSRDWGGYTGELFF.

The chain couples TRBV7-9 to TRBJ2-2; 8 nucleotides match TRBD2. This CDR3 comprises 15 residues. V was pared by 3 bases and J by 5 bases, with 5 bases of the junction left unmatched. The germline CDR1 and CDR2 sequences are SEHNR and FQNEAQ (reference sequence). The CDR3, as DNA: TGTGCCAGCAGCTTGGGCGGGGGGCGAACCGGGGAGCTGTTTTTT. Protein: CASSLGGGRTGELFF.

The genes are TRBV19 and TRBJ2-7, with 10 bases that match TRBD1. The CDR3 covers 15 residues. J gave up 2 bases and V 5 bases, and 6 bases lay outside the gene matches. The germline V gene encodes CDR1 LNHDA and CDR2 SQIVND (reference sequence). CDR3 protein: CASSDLGQGAYEQYF. The DNA of the CDR3 is TGTGCCAGTAGTGACCTCGGACAGGGGGCCTACGAGCAGTACTTC.

This clone appeared a few times. CDR3: CASSSYRGLMQETQYF. The CDR3 DNA sequence: TGTGCCAGCAGCTCCTACAGAGGACTAATGCAAGAGACCCAGTACTTC. The genes are TRBV7-9 and TRBJ2-5; D is perhaps TRBD2 (6 bases). Trimming pared 4 bases from V and 2 bases from J, leaving 17 bases between. The CDR3 has 16 residues. Germline-derived CDR1 and CDR2 are SEHNR and FQNEAQ (reference sequence).

As for this clone: At the DNA level, this CDR3 is encoded by other sequences in the same sample as well. V gene TRBV2 combines with J gene TRBJ2-7, with 7 positions matching TRBD1. CDR1 and CDR2 from the germline V gene are SNHLY and FYNNEI. This CDR3 comprises 14 residues. In nucleotides, the CDR3 is TGTGCCAGCAGTGACGGGACAGCAACCTACGAGCAGTATGTC. Amino acids: CASSDGTATYEQYV.

The chain uses TRBV9 and TRBJ1-1; TRBD1 might be the D (6 bases). V was shortened by 0 bases and J by 3 bases, with 9 bases between the two germline ends. The CDR3 consists of 14 residues. Germline values: CDR1 SGDLS, CDR2 YYNGEE. CDR3 DNA: TGTGCCAGCAGCGTAGAACAGGGATACACTGAAGCTTTCTTT. Translated: CASSVEQGYTEAFF.

The chain recombines TRBV5-4 with TRBJ2-1, with 7 nucleotides matching TRBD2. Losses at the gene ends were 3 bases for V and 6 bases for J; bases not matched to a gene: 3. CDR3 size: 13 residues. Germline V gene sequence: CDR1 SGHNT, CDR2 YYREEE (reference sequence). CDR3 loop: CASSSGLVNEQFF. Here the CDR3 DNA reads TGTGCCAGCAGCTCCGGACTAGTCAATGAGCAGTTCTTC. The full variable domain, in which reference TRBV5-4 and TRBJ2-1 provide the parts outside the CDR3, is ETGVTQSPTHLIKTRGQQVTLRCSSQSGHNTVSWYQQALGQGPQFIFQYYREEENGRGNFPPRFSGLQFPNYSSELNVNALELDDSALYLCASSSGLVNEQFFGPGTRLTVL.

This chain joins TRBV2 and TRBJ1-5; D uncertain. CDR3 size: 14 residues. Trimming took 1 base from V and 11 from J, leaving 15 bases between them. Germline V lookup: CDR1 SNHLY, CDR2 FYNNEI. The CDR3 sequence is CASSEGSPGMSQHF. Written as DNA, the CDR3 is TGTGCCAGCAGTGAAGGGTCCCCCGGGATGTCCCAGCATTTT. Full variable domain (outside the CDR3, taken from reference TRBV2 and TRBJ1-5): EPEVTQTPSHQVTQMGQEVILRCVPISNHLYFYWYRQILGQKVEFLVSFYNNEISEKSEIFDDQFSVERPDGSNFTLKIRSTKLEDSAMYFCASSEGSPGMSQHFGDGTRLSIL.

This chain joins TRBV10-3 and TRBJ1-2, with 11 bases matching TRBD1. V gave up 2 bases and J gave up 7 bases; unmatched junction bases: 21. CDR3 size: 20 residues. Germline values: CDR1 ENHRY, CDR2 SYGVKD. Here the CDR3 reads CAISEGRDRGYVLGVSGYTF. CDR3 DNA: TGTGCCATCAGTGAGGGGAGGGACAGGGGGTACGTTTTGGGCGTAAGTGGCTACACCTTC.

CDR3 loop: CASSISGTGNEKLFF. DNA of the CDR3: TGTGCCAGTAGTATCTCCGGGACAGGGAACGAAAAACTGTTTTTT. The rearrangement links TRBV19 to TRBJ1-4; 9 bases agree with TRBD1. With 3 bases clipped from V and 8 bases from J, the junction kept 7 bases outside the gene matches. The CDR3 covers 15 residues. Per germline, CDR1 LNHDA and CDR2 SQIVND (reference sequence).

The rearrangement links TRBV7-2 to TRBJ1-2; D uncertain. Germline V lookup: CDR1 SGHTA, CDR2 FQGNSA. The CDR3 contains 13 residues. V was pared by 5 bases and J by 8 bases, with 15 bases between. The CDR3 DNA sequence: TGTGCCAGCAGCCTAGAGGCGGGTTTCGGCTACACCTTC. Protein product: CASSLEAGFGYTF. The full variable domain, completed using reference TRBV7-2 and TRBJ1-2, is GAGVSQSPSNKVTEKGKDVELRCDPISGHTALYWYRQSLGQGLEFLIYFQGNSAPDKSGLPSDRFSAERTGGSVSTLTIQRTQQEDSAVYLCASSLEAGFGYTFGSGTRLTVV.

This sequence joins TRBV19 and TRBJ2-5; 10 bases line up with TRBD1. The CDR3 loop spans 13 amino acids. In germline, CDR1 is LNHDA, CDR2 SQIVND (reference sequence). Losses at the gene ends were 7 bases for V and 3 bases for J; bases not matched to a gene: 2. The CDR3 reads CASKGTGEETQYF. CDR3 in DNA: TGTGCCAGTAAGGGGACAGGGGAAGAGACCCAGTACTTC.

The genes are TRBV19 and TRBJ1-4; 10 bases match TRBD1. Germline lookup yields CDR1 LNHDA and CDR2 SQIVND (reference sequence). Trimming cost V 4 bases and J 8 bases; bases outside gene matches: 10. CDR3 length: 16 amino acids. The CDR3 DNA reads TGTGCCAGTAGTAACCGGGACAGGGGATTCGGGGAAAAACTGTTTTTT. This encodes CASSNRDRGFGEKLFF.

To note about this clone: An end of the junction does not agree with germline; a read error may underlie this. The chain has TRBV4-1 and TRBJ2-7; TRBD2 aligns across 12 bases. Germline lookup yields CDR1 MGHRA and CDR2 YSYEKL. The CDR3 runs to 22 residues. The CDR3 here is CASSQLGLAGPRSYAQTYERYF. Here the CDR3 DNA reads TGCGCCAGCAGCCAACTAGGACTAGCGGGGCCAAGAAGCTATGCACAAACCTACGAGCGGTACTTC.

V and J are TRBV2 and TRBJ2-6, with 8 bases identical to TRBD2. V shed 3 bases and J 2 bases; nucleotides not matched to a gene: 6. The length of the CDR3 is 17 residues. From germline, CDR1 is SNHLY and CDR2 FYNNEI. This chain's CDR3 is CASSDSGGLAGANVLTF. The CDR3 DNA sequence: TGTGCCAGCAGTGATTCGGGGGGGCTAGCTGGGGCCAACGTCCTGACTTTC.